This T cell receptor beta chain was found in a study of CD8+ T cells in alopecia areata. Study-wide results and limits: Lesional scalp displayed greater clonality than normal scalp, most notably in alopecia totalis/universalis. As there was one nonresponder, how baseline CD8+ expansion relates to response remains uncertain. Mouse data revealed clearer TCR sharing than patient data did, a gap possibly tied to HLA.

With respect to this clone: Its antigen is still unknown.

cDNA reverse transcribed from extracted RNA served as the sequencing template. Sequencing was performed with immunoSEQ multiplex PCR; in TCRdb, only in-frame clones are kept and a portion is missing. The sample lists about 120,000 clones; 58% were seen once. Germline V CDR1 and CDR2: SEHNR, FQNEAQ (reference sequence). Trimming cost V 8 bases and J 5 bases; bases outside gene matches: 13. This CDR3 has 16 residues. Treatment of the sample: oral pan-JAK inhibitor, 5-10 mg twice daily. The V gene is TRBV7-9, the J gene TRBJ2-5, with TRBD2 identical over 11 bases. Sequenced here: CD8+ T cells sorted from blood, sampled at week 4, from a patient treated with tofacitinib. The sequence came from a human donor with alopecia areata. As DNA, the CDR3 is TGTGCCAGCGCCCCCCCTCTAGCGGGGGGTGGGGAGACCCAGTACTTC. Translated, it gives CASAPPLAGGGETQYF. The full variable domain, completed using reference TRBV7-9 and TRBJ2-5, is DTGVSQNPRHKITKRGQNVTFRCDPISEHNRLYWYRQTLGQGPEFLTYFQNEAQLEKSRLLSDRFSAERPKGSFSTLEIQRTEQGDSAMYLCASAPPLAGGGETQYFGPGTRLLVL.